Following are 19 T cell receptor beta chains from one sample sequenced in a study of graft-versus-host responses after intestinal transplantation (dated by TCRdb to about 2021). Which antigens these TCRs recognize remains unknown. The library was built by means of the immunoSEQ multiplex PCR assay. Entries here come from immuneACCESS through TCRdb and include only in-frame sequences with V and J called. Some clones fail to appear in such tables; in the studies checked, an unresolved V gene covers under half of the shortfall, and the cause of the remainder is unknown. In all, the sample holds some 79,000 clones, and roughly nine tenths of those were seen once. Approximately 0.35% of the sample belongs to the ten largest clones. According to the study, the label for this sample's time point signals: cells obtained before transplantation from donor or recipient. This specimen was unstimulated CD4+ T cells sorted from spleen or lymph node cells, taken before intestinal transplant. These receptors were taken from a human donor who received an intestinal transplant.

This chain joins TRBV4-1 and TRBJ1-5; D might be TRBD1 (5 bases). Germline values: CDR1 MGHRA, CDR2 YSYEKL. Trimming removed 0 bases at V and 5 bases at J, with 14 bases between. The CDR3 has 16 amino acids. The CDR3 spells CASSQDPTAGYQPQHF. The CDR3 nucleotides are TGCGCCAGCAGCCAAGACCCTACGGCAGGGTATCAGCCCCAGCATTTT.

The chain is built from TRBV6-6 and TRBJ2-7; 7 bases align to TRBD1. Germline assignment: CDR1 MNHNY and CDR2 SVGAGI (reference sequence). V was pared by 5 bases and J by 5 bases, with 15 bases of the junction left unmatched. The CDR3 consists of 16 residues. The CDR3 bases are TGTGCCAGCAGTATGGGCCGGAGACAGGGTACCCACGAGCAGTACTTC. Translating gives CASSMGRRQGTHEQYF.

This clone was recorded only once. The chain recombines TRBV9 with TRBJ2-1; no firm D call. Germline loops: CDR1 SGDLS, CDR2 YYNGEE. The CDR3 loop spans 15 amino acids. V lost 4 bases and J 4 bases, leaving 15 bases between the germline ends. The CDR3 region is CASSPTPRSYNEQFF. CDR3 DNA sequence: TGTGCCAGCAGCCCGACCCCTCGGAGTTACAATGAGCAGTTCTTC.

This chain connects TRBV15 to TRBJ1-2; D is possibly TRBD1 (6 bases). The CDR3 length is 15 residues. From germline, CDR1 is LNHNV and CDR2 YYDKDF (reference sequence). V was shortened by 1 base and J by 0 bases, with 9 bases between the two germline ends. Here the CDR3 DNA reads TGTGCCACCAGCAGAGCAGGGGTAGCTAACTATGGCTACACCTTC. Its translation: CATSRAGVANYGYTF. Drawing the rest from reference TRBV15 and TRBJ1-2, the complete variable domain is DAMVIQNPRYQVTQFGKPVTLSCSQTLNHNVMYWYQQKSSQAPKLLFHYYDKDFNNEADTPDNFQSRRPNTSFCFLDIRSPGLGDTAMYLCATSRAGVANYGYTFGSGTRLTVV.

The J gene is TRBJ2-1, the V gene TRBV2; the D gene is possibly TRBD2 (6 bases). Germline V CDR1 and CDR2: SNHLY, FYNNEI. Trimming shortened V by 5 bases and J by 6 bases, and 17 bases separated the two germline ends. This CDR3 has 15 residues. The CDR3 is CASSTTGTGTNEQFF. The DNA of the CDR3 is TGTGCCAGCAGTACTACCGGGACTGGTACCAATGAGCAGTTCTTC.

This CDR3 is CASSADNEQFF. The DNA for the CDR3 is TGTGCCAGCAGCGCAGACAATGAGCAGTTCTTC. V gene TRBV5-4 combines with J gene TRBJ2-1; D is unclear. V was pared by 4 bases and J by 5 bases, with 4 bases between. Germline CDR1 reads SGHNT; CDR2 reads YYREEE (reference sequence). The CDR3 contains 11 residues.

The rearrangement links TRBV5-1 to TRBJ2-2; 9 bases fit TRBD1. From germline, CDR1 is SGHRS and CDR2 YFSETQ. V shed 1 base, J shed 7 bases, and the junction held 8 bases outside the gene matches. This CDR3 contains 16 residues. The CDR3 is CASSLKRQGVNGELFF. Written as DNA, the CDR3 is TGCGCCAGCAGCTTGAAAAGACAGGGGGTGAACGGGGAGCTGTTTTTT. The full variable domain, completed using reference TRBV5-1 and TRBJ2-2, is KAGVTQTPRYLIKTRGQQVTLSCSPISGHRSVSWYQQTPGQGLQFLFEYFSETQRNKGNFPGRFSGRQFSNSRSEMNVSTLELGDSALYLCASSLKRQGVNGELFFGEGSRLTVL.

The V call is TRBV27, the J call TRBJ2-1; no clear D. Deletions cut 4 bases from V and 3 bases from J, with 16 bases between. This CDR3 region has 16 residues. Germline values: CDR1 MNHEY, CDR2 SMNVEV (reference sequence). CDR3 residues: CASSSMKLIDYNEQFF. CDR3 bases: TGTGCCAGCAGTTCTATGAAACTTATAGACTACAATGAGCAGTTCTTC.

The rearrangement links TRBV28 to TRBJ2-7; D is ambiguous. The CDR3 totals 13 residues. Germline V gene lookup returns CDR1 MDHEN and CDR2 SYDVKM. The ends were cut back, 3 bases at V and 3 bases at J, with 9 bases in the middle. Written as DNA, the CDR3 is TGTGCCAGCAGTTTTCACGGTTACTACGAGCAGTACTTC. This sequence encodes CASSFHGYYEQYF.

This chain connects TRBV4-2 to TRBJ1-4; 8 bases are a match to TRBD1. CDR1 and CDR2 (germline): LGHNA, YNFKEQ. V lost 1 base to trimming and J lost 5 bases; unmatched junction nucleotides: 6. The CDR3 is made up of 16 amino acids. In DNA, the CDR3 is TGTGCCAGCAGCCAAGGTACAGGGGGAGCAAATGAAAAACTGTTTTTT. Its protein is CASSQGTGGANEKLFF.

The chain links TRBV5-1 to TRBJ2-3, with 10 bases lining up with TRBD1. CDR3 length: 15 amino acids. Germline V CDR1 and CDR2: SGHRS, YFSETQ. V lost 0 bases, J lost 4 bases, and 2 bases stayed unmatched. CDR3 protein: CASSLDGQGADTQYF. The DNA for the CDR3 is TGCGCCAGCAGCTTGGACGGACAGGGGGCAGATACGCAGTATTTT.

The gene calls are TRBV5-1 and TRBJ2-3, with a tentative D call TRBD1 (5 bases). The CDR3 consists of 15 residues. V dropped 4 bases and J dropped 2 bases, with 14 bases sitting between them. Per germline, CDR1 SGHRS and CDR2 YFSETQ. The CDR3, as DNA: TGCGCCAGCAGCACCCTGACAGACTTCACAGATACGCAGTATTTT. This translates into CASSTLTDFTDTQYF.

The V gene is TRBV28, the J gene TRBJ2-3, with TRBD2 as a possible D gene (6 bases). The CDR3 is 18 residues long. The germline CDR1 and CDR2 sequences are MDHEN and SYDVKM. V dropped 3 bases and J dropped 2 bases, with 21 bases sitting between them. DNA of the CDR3: TGTGCCAGCAGTTTGTTTCTATCATCGGCGGGGCTCACAGATACGCAGTATTTT. Translation: CASSLFLSSAGLTDTQYF.

The V call is TRBV18, the J call TRBJ1-4; 12 nucleotides agree with TRBD1. J was trimmed by 10 bases and V by 6 bases; bases with no gene match: 24. Germline CDR1 KGHSH, CDR2 LQKENI. This CDR3 has 20 amino acids. CDR3 region: CASSHSSPGTGGMTTVKLFF. The CDR3 coding sequence is TGTGCCAGCTCCCACTCATCACCCGGGACAGGGGGCATGACAACGGTAAAACTGTTTTTT.

This clone was picked up one time. The genes are TRBV4-2 and TRBJ1-5; D gene ambiguous. From germline, CDR1 is LGHNA and CDR2 YNFKEQ. The CDR3 runs to 16 residues. V lost 1 base and J 4 bases, leaving 14 bases between the germline ends. CDR3 protein: CASSQGGGRSNQPQHF. In DNA form, the CDR3 reads TGTGCCAGCAGCCAAGGTGGAGGACGGTCGAATCAGCCCCAGCATTTT.

The chain carries TRBV6-5 and TRBJ2-5; D might be TRBD2 (5 bases). CDR3 length: 15 amino acids. From germline, CDR1 is MNHEY and CDR2 SVGAGI. V was clipped by 2 bases and J by 4 bases, with 14 bases between them. CDR3 region: CASSYGLARRETQYF. For the CDR3, the DNA is TGTGCCAGCAGTTACGGCCTAGCTAGACGAGAGACCCAGTACTTC.

J is TRBJ1-2 and V is TRBV4-1; 9 bases align to TRBD1. J lost 6 bases, V lost 5 bases, and 10 bases had no gene match. This CDR3 is 15 amino acids long. Germline V gene sequence: CDR1 MGHRA, CDR2 YSYEKL. This CDR3 is CASSATRDRVNGYTF. Here the CDR3 DNA reads TGCGCCAGCAGCGCCACCCGGGACAGGGTAAATGGCTACACCTTC.

The CDR3 coding sequence is TGTGCCAGTAATGACAAAAACTATGGCTACACCTTC. Residues: CASNDKNYGYTF. The V gene is TRBV19, the J gene TRBJ1-2, with D unclear. Germline-derived CDR1 and CDR2 are LNHDA and SQIVND (reference sequence). The CDR3 has 12 amino acids. Trimming pared 7 bases from V and 2 bases from J, leaving 8 bases between.

The chain recombines TRBV5-8 with TRBJ2-5; 12 bases align to TRBD2. V dropped 4 bases and J dropped 4; count of bases not matched to a gene: 2. Germline CDR1 reads SGHTS; CDR2 reads YDEGEE. The CDR3 covers 14 residues. CDR3 sequence: CASSLLAGGETQYF. The CDR3 DNA follows: TGTGCCAGCAGCCTACTAGCGGGAGGAGAGACCCAGTACTTC.